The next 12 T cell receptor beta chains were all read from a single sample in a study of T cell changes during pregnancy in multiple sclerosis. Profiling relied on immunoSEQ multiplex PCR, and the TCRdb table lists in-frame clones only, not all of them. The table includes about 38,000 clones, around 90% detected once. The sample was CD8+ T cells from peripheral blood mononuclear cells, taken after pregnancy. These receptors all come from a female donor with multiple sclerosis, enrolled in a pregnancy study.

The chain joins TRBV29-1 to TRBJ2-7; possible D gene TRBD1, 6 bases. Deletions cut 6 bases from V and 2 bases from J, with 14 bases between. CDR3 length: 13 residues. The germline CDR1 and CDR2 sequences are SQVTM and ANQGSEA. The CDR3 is CSVRGGSTYEQYF. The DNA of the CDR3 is TGCAGCGTCCGAGGGGGTAGTACCTACGAGCAGTACTTC.

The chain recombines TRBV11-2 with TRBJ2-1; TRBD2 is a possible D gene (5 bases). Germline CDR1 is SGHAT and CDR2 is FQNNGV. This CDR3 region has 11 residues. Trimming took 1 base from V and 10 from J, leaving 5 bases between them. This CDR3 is CASSLGGEQFF. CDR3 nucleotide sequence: TGTGCCAGCAGCTTAGGAGGGGAGCAGTTCTTC. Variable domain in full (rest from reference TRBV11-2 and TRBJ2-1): EAGVAQSPRYKIIEKRQSVAFWCNPISGHATLYWYQQILGQGPKLLIQFQNNGVVDDSQLPKDRFSAERLKGVDSTLKIQPAKLEDSAVYLCASSLGGEQFFGPGTRLTVL.

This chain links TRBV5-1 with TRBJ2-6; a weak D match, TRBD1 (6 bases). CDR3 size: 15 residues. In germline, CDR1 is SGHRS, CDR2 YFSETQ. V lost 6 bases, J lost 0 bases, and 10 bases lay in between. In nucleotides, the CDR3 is TGCGCCAGCACCGGACAGATCTCTGGGGCCAACGTCCTGACTTTC. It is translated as CASTGQISGANVLTF. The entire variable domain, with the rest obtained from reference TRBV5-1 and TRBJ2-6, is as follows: KAGVTQTPRYLIKTRGQQVTLSCSPISGHRSVSWYQQTPGQGLQFLFEYFSETQRNKGNFPGRFSGRQFSNSRSEMNVSTLELGDSALYLCASTGQISGANVLTFGAGSRLTVL.

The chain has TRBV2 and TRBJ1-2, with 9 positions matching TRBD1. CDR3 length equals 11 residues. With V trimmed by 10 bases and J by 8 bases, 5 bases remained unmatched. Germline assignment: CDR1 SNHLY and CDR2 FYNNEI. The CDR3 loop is CATRTGDGYTF. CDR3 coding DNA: TGTGCCACGAGGACAGGGGACGGCTACACCTTC.

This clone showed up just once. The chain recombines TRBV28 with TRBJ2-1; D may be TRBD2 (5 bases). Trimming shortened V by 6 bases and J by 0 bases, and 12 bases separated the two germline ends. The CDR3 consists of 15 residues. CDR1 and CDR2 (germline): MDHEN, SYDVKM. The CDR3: CASSLGDSSYNEQFF. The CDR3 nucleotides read TGTGCCAGCAGCCTCGGGGATAGCTCCTACAATGAGCAGTTCTTC.

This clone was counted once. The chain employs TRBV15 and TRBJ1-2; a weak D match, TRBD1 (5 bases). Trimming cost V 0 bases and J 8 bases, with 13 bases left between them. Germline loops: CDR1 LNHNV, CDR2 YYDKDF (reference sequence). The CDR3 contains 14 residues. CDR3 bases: TGTGCCACCAGCAGAGATCGGGGGGTGCGGGGCTACACCTTC. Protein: CATSRDRGVRGYTF.

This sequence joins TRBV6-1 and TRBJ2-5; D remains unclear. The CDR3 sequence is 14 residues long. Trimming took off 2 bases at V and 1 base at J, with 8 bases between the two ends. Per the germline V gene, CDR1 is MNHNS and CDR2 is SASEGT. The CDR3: CASSERRSQETQYF. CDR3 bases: TGTGCCAGCAGTGAAAGGCGGTCCCAAGAGACCCAGTACTTC.

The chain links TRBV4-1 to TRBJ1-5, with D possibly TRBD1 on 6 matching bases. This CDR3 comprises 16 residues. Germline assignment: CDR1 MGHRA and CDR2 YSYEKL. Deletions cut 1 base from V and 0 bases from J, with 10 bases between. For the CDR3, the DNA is TGCGCCAGCAGCCAAGGTCGAGGGGGTAGCAATCAGCCCCAGCATTTT. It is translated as CASSQGRGGSNQPQHF.

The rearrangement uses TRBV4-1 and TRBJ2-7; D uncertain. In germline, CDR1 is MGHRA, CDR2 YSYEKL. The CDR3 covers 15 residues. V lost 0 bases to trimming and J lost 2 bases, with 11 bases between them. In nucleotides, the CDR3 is TGCGCCAGCAGCCAAGAGGCGGCGGAGACCTACGAGCAGTACTTC. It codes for CASSQEAAETYEQYF.

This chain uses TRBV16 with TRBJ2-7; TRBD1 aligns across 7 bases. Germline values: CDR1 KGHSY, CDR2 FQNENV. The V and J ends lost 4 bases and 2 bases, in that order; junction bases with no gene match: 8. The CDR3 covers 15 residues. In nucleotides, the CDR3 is TGTGCCAGCAGCCCAAGGACAGGCTCTGCCTACGAGCAGTACTTC. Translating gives CASSPRTGSAYEQYF. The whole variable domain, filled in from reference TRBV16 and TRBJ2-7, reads GEEVAQTPKHLVRGEGQKAKLYCAPIKGHSYVFWYQQVLKNEFKFLISFQNENVFDETGMPKERFSAKCLPNSPCSLEIQATKLEDSAVYFCASSPRTGSAYEQYFGPGTRLTVT.

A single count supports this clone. CDR3 coding DNA: TGTGCCAGCAGCTCGGGACAGGGGGGCTATGGCTACACCTTC. Its translation is CASSSGQGGYGYTF. This chain links TRBV7-9 with TRBJ1-2; 11 positions agree with TRBD1. The CDR3 runs to 14 residues. CDR1 is SEHNR and CDR2 is FQNEAQ in the germline V gene (reference sequence). The trim removed 4 bases at V and 4 bases at J, leaving 2 bases unmatched.

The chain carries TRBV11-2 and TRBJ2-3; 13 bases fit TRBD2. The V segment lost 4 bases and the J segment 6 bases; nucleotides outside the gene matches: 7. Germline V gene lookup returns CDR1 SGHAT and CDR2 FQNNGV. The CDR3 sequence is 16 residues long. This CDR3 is CASSSGLAGEWDTQYF. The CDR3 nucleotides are TGTGCCAGCAGCTCAGGACTAGCGGGGGAGTGGGATACGCAGTATTTT.